The 8 T cell receptor beta chains below all came from one sample that was sequenced in a study of blood T cell repertoires in COVID-19. Measured with immunoSEQ multiplex PCR; TCRdb has only the in-frame clones, and not every one. This sample carries tens of thousands of clones, roughly nine tenths of them seen once, and the ten largest clones take approximately 2%. The material sequenced was peripheral blood. These receptors were obtained from a man in his forties or fifties with active COVID-19.

This chain uses TRBV19 with TRBJ1-1, with D maybe TRBD1 (6 bases). This CDR3 comprises 13 residues. From germline, CDR1 is LNHDA and CDR2 SQIVND (reference sequence). Trimming stripped 4 bases from V and 3 bases from J, with 9 bases between. The CDR3 sequence is CASSRNRDTEAFF. CDR3 DNA sequence: TGTGCCAGTAGTAGGAACAGGGACACTGAAGCTTTCTTT.

The rearrangement uses TRBV5-1 and TRBJ2-5; 11 bases fit TRBD1. The trim removed 5 bases at V and 5 bases at J, leaving 5 bases unmatched. The CDR3 contains 14 residues. Germline CDR1 is SGHRS and CDR2 is YFSETQ. CDR3 nucleotide sequence: TGCGCCAGCAGGCGGACAGGGGGCGCGGAGACCCAGTACTTC. Amino acid sequence: CASRRTGGAETQYF.

The rearrangement joins TRBV7-2 to TRBJ2-1; 7 bases agree with TRBD1. V shed 5 bases and J 2 bases; nucleotides not matched to a gene: 6. Looked up from germline, CDR1 is SGHTA and CDR2 is FQGNSA. The CDR3 is 15 amino acids. The CDR3 DNA reads TGTGCCAGCAGCCCCCGACAGGGAACCTACAATGAGCAGTTCTTC. Its protein product is CASSPRQGTYNEQFF.

This clone was counted a single time. V usage is TRBV6-5 and J usage is TRBJ1-2, with D maybe TRBD1 (5 bases). CDR1 MNHEY and CDR2 SVGAGI come from the germline V gene. Trimming took 8 bases from V and 0 from J, leaving 16 bases between them. The CDR3 extends over 15 amino acids. CDR3 sequence reads: CASSPGLQANYGYTF. In DNA, the CDR3 is TGTGCCAGCTCACCGGGACTGCAAGCTAACTATGGCTACACCTTC.

J is TRBJ2-5 and V is TRBV11-3; D is undetermined. The ends were cut back, 5 bases at V and 5 bases at J, with 9 bases in the middle. CDR1 SGHNT and CDR2 YENEEA come from the germline V gene. The CDR3 covers 12 residues. CDR3 nucleotide sequence: TGTGCCAGCAGCCAAAACTCGGAGACCCAGTACTTC. Protein: CASSQNSETQYF.

As DNA, the CDR3 is TGCGCCAGCAGCCTGGCGGAGCATGGCGATACGCAGTATTTT. It codes for CASSLAEHGDTQYF. The rearrangement links TRBV5-1 to TRBJ2-3; D unresolved. This CDR3 has 14 residues. Per the germline V gene, CDR1 is SGHRS and CDR2 is YFSETQ. The V gene lost 4 bases and the J gene lost 6 bases, with 15 bases spanning the gap.

The rearrangement uses TRBV2 and TRBJ2-5; 8 bases fit TRBD2. J was trimmed by 5 bases and V by 3 bases; bases with no gene match: 11. The CDR3 contains 16 residues. CDR1 is SNHLY and CDR2 is FYNNEI in the germline V gene. The CDR3 region is CASSERLGTSGETQYF. CDR3 sequence (DNA): TGTGCCAGCAGTGAGCGACTCGGGACTAGTGGCGAGACCCAGTACTTC.

The V gene is TRBV12-5, the J gene TRBJ2-2; D is undetermined. The length of the CDR3 is 16 residues. Between the trimmed V and J ends, which lost 1 base and 3 bases, there was a span of 12 bases. Looked up from germline, CDR1 is LGHNT and CDR2 is FRNRAP. Here the CDR3 DNA reads TGTGCTAGTGGTTTGGCGACCCAGGTTGACACCGGGGAGCTGTTTTTT. Amino acids: CASGLATQVDTGELFF.